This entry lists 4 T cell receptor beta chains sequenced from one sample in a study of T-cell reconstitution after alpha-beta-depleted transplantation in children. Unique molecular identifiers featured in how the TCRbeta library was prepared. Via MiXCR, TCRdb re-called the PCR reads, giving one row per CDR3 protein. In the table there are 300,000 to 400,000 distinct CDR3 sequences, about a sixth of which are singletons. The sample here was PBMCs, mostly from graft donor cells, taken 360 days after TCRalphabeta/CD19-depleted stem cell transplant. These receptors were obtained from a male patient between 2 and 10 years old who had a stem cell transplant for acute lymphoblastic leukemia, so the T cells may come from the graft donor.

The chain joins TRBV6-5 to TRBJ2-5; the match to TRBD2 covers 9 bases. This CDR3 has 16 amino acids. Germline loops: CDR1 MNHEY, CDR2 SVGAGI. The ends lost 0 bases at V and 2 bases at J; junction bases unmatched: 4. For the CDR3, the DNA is TGTGCCAGCAGTTACTCGGGCGGGAGGGCACAAGAGACCCAGTACTTC. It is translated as CASSYSGGRAQETQYF.

The CDR3 spells CASRRAVETQYF. As DNA, the CDR3 is TGTGCCAGCAGACGGGCGGTAGAGACCCAGTACTTC. This rearrangement joins TRBV7-2 to TRBJ2-5; D gene uncertain. Germline values: CDR1 SGHTA, CDR2 FQGNSA. V lost 6 bases and J 4 bases, leaving 9 bases between the germline ends. There are 12 residues in the CDR3.

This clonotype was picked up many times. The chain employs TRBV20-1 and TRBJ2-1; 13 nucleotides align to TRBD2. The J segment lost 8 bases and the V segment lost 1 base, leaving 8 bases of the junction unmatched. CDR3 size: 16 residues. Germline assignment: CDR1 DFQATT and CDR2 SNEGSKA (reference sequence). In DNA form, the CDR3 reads TGCAGTGCTAGAGGGGATACTAGCGGGAGGGTCGATGAGCAGTTCTTC. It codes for CSARGDTSGRVDEQFF.

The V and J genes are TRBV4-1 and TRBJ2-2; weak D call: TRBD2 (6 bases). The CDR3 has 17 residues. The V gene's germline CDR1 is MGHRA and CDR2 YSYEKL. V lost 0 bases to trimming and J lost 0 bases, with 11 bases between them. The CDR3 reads CASSQEGWGANTGELFF. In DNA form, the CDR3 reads TGCGCCAGCAGCCAAGAAGGGTGGGGGGCGAACACCGGGGAGCTGTTTTTT.